This T cell receptor (beta chain) was sequenced for a study of blood T cell repertoires in COVID-19. Study overall: Samples taken during acute and convalescent COVID-19 were collected in the United States, Italy and Spain. The cDNA or gDNA used as material had been derived from T cells, B-cell-depleted T cells, or PBMCs.

Recruitment covered about two dozen US areas and drew participants whose ages spanned about 18 to 90 years. Recovered status in Cohort 3 required two negative PCRs, clearance, or symptom resolution. Repertoires were generated with immunoSEQ multiplex PCR, while TCRdb's copy carries only in-frame clones and drops some. The data contain roughly 200,000 clones, approximately 85% of them singletons. J was trimmed by 3 bases and V by 1 base; bases with no gene match: 9. In germline, CDR1 is LGHNA, CDR2 YSLEER. The CDR3 runs to 17 residues. The sample consisted of PBMCs or T cells enriched from blood (not recorded which). The rearrangement uses TRBV4-3 and TRBJ2-5; TRBD1 matches 9 bases. The sequence derives from a man aged 40-55 years who had recovered from COVID-19. Written as DNA, the CDR3 is TGCGCCAGCAGCCAAGGCCATTCCGGGACAGGGAAAGAGACCCAGTACTTC. Translated: CASSQGHSGTGKETQYF.